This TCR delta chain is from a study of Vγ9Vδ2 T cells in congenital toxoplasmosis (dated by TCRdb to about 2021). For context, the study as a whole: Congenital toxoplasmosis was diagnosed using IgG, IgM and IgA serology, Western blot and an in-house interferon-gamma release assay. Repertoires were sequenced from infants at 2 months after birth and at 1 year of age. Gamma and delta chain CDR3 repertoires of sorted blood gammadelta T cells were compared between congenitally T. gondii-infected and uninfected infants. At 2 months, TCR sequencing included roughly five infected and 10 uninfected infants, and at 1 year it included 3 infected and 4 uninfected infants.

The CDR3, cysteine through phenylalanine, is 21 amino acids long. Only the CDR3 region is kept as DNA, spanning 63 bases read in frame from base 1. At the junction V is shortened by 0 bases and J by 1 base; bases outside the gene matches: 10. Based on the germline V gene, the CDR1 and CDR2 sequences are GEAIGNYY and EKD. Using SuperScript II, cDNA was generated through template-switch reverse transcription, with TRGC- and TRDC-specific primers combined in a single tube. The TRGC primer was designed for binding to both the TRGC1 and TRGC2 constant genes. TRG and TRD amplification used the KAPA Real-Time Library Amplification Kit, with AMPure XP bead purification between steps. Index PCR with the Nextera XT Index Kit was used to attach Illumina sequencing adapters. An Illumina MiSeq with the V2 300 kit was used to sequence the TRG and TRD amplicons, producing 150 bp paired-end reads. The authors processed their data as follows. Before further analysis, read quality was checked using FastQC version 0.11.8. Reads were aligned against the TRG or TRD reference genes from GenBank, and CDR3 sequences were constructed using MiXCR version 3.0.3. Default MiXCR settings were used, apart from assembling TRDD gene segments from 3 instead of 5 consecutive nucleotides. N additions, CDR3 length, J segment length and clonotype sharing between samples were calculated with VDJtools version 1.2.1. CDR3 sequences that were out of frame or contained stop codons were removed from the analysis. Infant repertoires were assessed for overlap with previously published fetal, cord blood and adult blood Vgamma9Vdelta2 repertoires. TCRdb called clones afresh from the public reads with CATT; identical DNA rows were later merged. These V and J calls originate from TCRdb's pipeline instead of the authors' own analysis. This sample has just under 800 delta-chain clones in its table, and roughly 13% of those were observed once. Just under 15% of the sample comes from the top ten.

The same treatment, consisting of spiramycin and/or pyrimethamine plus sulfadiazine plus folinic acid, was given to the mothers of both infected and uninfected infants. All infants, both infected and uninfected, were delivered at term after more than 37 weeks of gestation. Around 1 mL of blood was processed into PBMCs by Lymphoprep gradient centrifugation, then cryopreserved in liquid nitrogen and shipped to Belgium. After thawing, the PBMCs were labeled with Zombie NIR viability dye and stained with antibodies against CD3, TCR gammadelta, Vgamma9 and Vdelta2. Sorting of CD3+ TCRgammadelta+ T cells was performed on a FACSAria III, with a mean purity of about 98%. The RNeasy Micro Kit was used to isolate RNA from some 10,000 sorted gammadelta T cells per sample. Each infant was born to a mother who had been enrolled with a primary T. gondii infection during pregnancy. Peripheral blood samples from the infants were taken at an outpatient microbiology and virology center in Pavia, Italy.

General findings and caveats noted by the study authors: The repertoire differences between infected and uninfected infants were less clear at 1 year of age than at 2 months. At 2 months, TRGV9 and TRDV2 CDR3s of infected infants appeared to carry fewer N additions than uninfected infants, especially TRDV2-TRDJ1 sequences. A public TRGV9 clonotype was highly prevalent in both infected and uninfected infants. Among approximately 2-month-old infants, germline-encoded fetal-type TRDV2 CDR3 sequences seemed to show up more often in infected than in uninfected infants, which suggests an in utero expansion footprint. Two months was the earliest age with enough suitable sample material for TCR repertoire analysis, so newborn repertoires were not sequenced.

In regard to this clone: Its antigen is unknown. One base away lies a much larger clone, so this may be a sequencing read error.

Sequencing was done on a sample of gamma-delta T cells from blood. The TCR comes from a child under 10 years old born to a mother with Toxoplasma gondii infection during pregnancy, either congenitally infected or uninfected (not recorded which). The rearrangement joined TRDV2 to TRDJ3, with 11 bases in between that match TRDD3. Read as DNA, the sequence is TGTGCCTGTGACACCATACTGGGGGATAAGACGAAGTCCTGGGACACCCGACAGATGTTTTTC. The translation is CACDTILGDKTKSWDTRQMFF.